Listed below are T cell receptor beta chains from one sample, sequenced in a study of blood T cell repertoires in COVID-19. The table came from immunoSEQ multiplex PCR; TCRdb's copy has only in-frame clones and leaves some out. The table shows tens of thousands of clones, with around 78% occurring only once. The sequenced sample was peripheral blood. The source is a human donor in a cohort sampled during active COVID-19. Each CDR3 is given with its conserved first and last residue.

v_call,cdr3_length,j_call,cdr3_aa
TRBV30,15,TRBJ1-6,CAWSVQGLNNSPLHF
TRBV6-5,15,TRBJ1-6,CASSRGTGSTSPLHF
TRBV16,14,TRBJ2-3,CASSQYINTDTQYF
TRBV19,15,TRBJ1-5,CASIPTGTGSQPQHF
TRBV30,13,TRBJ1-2,CAWSWTGVLGYTF
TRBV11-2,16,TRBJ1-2,CASSLGFEWGGGGYTF
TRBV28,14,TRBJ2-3,CASRIRGRTDTQYF
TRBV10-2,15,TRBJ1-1,CASSAPGGMNTEAFF
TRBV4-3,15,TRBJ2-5,CASSQVVGRRGTQYF
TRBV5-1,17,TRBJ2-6,CASSSGRYLSGANVLTF
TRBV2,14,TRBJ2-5,CASSELRLQETQYF
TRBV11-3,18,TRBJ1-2,CASSLVASTRRTNYGYTF
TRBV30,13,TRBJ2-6,CAWSPQGPNVLTF
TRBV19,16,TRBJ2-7,CASSATGSGLSYEQYF
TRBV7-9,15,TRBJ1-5,CASSLGTGLGQPQHF
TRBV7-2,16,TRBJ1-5,CASSLFGQVGHQPQHF
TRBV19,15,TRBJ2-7,CASSTRTGETYEQYF
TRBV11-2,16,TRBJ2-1,CASSNDGQGFHNEQFF
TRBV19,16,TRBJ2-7,CASSKGGQFSPYEQYF
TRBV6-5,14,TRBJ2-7,CASSPGPAGYEQYF
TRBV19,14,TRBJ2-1,CASTLAGPNNEQFF
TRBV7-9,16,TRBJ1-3,CASSLITGGTGNTIYF
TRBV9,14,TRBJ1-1,CASSVATGGTEAFF
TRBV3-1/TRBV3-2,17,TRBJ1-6,CASSPKGRRVDNSPLHF
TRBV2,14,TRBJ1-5,CASTQGVGNQPQHF
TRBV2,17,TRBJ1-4,CASSRLRMWTGGEKLFF
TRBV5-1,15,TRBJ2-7,CASSLYLGQGGEQYF
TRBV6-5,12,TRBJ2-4,CASGTGKNIQYF
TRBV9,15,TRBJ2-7,CASSAAPTMSYEQYF
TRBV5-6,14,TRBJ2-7,CASSFGGAGYEQYF
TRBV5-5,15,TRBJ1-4,CASRRLGGQSEKLFF
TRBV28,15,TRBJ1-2,CASSPPRDSGYGYTF
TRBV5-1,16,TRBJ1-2,CASSLGAGGSNYGYTF
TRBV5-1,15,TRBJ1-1,CASSRNLGQNTEAFF
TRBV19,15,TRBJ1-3,CASTRTATSGNTIYF
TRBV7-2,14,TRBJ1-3,CASSLIDSGNTIYF
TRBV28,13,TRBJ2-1,CATQGGTINEQFF
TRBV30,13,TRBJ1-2,CAWSNGGNYGYTF
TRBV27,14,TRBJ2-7,CASKLIAGSYEQYF
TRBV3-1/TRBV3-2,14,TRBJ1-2,CASSQDSGGRGYTF